This T cell receptor (beta chain) derives from a study of CD4+ T cells in melanoma. Using immunoSEQ multiplex PCR, the repertoire was profiled, and TCRdb retains in-frame clones only, with some absent. This sample carries more than 110,000 clones, approximately 91% of them seen once, and the ten largest clones take 1.5%. Germline V CDR1 and CDR2: SGHTA, FQGNSA. The CDR3 is 13 residues long. The germline V and J ends were trimmed by 5 bases and 5 bases, with 12 bases remaining between them. This chain links TRBV7-2 with TRBJ1-1; no reliable D call. This sequence originates from a human donor with melanoma. The CDR3 spells CASSVLVGTEAFF. The CDR3 nucleotides are TGTGCCAGCAGCGTCCTCGTAGGGACTGAAGCTTTCTTT. Using reference TRBV7-2 and TRBJ1-1 for the parts outside the CDR3, the full variable domain is GAGVSQSPSNKVTEKGKDVELRCDPISGHTALYWYRQSLGQGLEFLIYFQGNSAPDKSGLPSDRFSAERTGGSVSTLTIQRTQQEDSAVYLCASSVLVGTEAFFGQGTRLTVV.